The T cell receptor (beta chain) under discussion was sequenced for a study of identical twins. This clonotype has at least ten counts. With no exceptions, donors were healthy Caucasians. TCRdb fed the 5' RACE reads into MiXCR, producing one record per CDR3 protein. The table shows roughly 540,000 distinct CDR3 sequences, with 20% to 25% occurring only once. V gave up 8 bases and J gave up 4 bases, with 9 bases separating them. The CDR3 runs 11 residues. The V gene's germline CDR1 is SNHLY and CDR2 FYNNEI. The sample was also linked to a second study, of T cells expressing NK-cell markers.

Sequenced: CD4+ T cells sorted from blood. This receptor was identified in a woman under 30 in good health. The chain couples TRBV2 to TRBJ2-7, with D tentatively TRBD2 (6 bases). The CDR3 region has the DNA TGTGCCAGCGGGCGGGGTTACGAGCAGTACTTC. This sequence encodes CASGRGYEQYF.